Listed below are T cell receptor beta chains from one sample, sequenced in a study of cytomegalovirus exposure and HLA in healthy donors. Method: immunoSEQ multiplex PCR; TCRdb's copy keeps in-frame clones and lacks some. This table has some 160,000 clones, about four fifths appearing once. Sequencing input: PBMCs. The source of these receptors is a male donor in good health and CMV-seropositive. CDR3s include the opening cysteine and the closing phenylalanine or tryptophan. D genes are given only for firm matches. Size tells how often a clone was seen (once, few, many) or the class of an expanded clone, and some rows leave it out.

NA,NA,TRBJ1-1,TRBV30,CALMTANTEAFF,TGTGCCTTGATGACAGCGAACACTGAAGCTTTCTTT
NA,NA,TRBJ1-2,TRBV19,CASNPRTDYGYTF,TGTGCCAGTAACCCAAGGACTGACTATGGCTACACCTTC
NA,NA,TRBJ2-2,TRBV4-3,CASSQDRDTYTGELFF,TGCGCCAGCAGCCAAGATCGGGACACCTACACCGGGGAGCTGTTTTTT
NA,NA,TRBJ2-6,TRBV15,CATSRGGQGANVLTF,TGTGCCACCAGCAGAGGGGGGCAGGGGGCCAACGTCCTGACTTTC
NA,NA,TRBJ2-2,TRBV10-3,CAISESRGSTGELFF,TGTGCCATCAGTGAGTCGAGGGGGTCTACCGGGGAGCTGTTTTTT
NA,NA,TRBJ1-1,TRBV5-1,CASTATGTNTEAFF,TGCGCCAGCACGGCTACGGGTACGAACACTGAAGCTTTCTTT
NA,NA,TRBJ1-2,TRBV28,CASSLDTNYGYTF,TGTGCCAGCAGTCTCGACACGAACTATGGCTACACCTTC
NA,NA,TRBJ1-2,TRBV9,CASRGQIKGYTF,TGTGCCAGCAGGGGACAAATTAAAGGCTACACCTTC
NA,NA,TRBJ2-4,TRBV5-1,CASSLALGSGGLAKNIQYF,TGCGCCAGCAGCTTGGCCCTAGGTTCTGGAGGGCTAGCCAAAAACATTCAGTACTTC
NA,TRBD1,TRBJ1-1,TRBV27,CASRRKGGATNTEAFF,TGTGCCAGCAGACGAAAAGGGGGCGCAACGAACACTGAAGCTTTCTTT
NA,TRBD2,TRBJ2-5,TRBV7-2,CASSSLRGGLQETQYF,TGTGCCAGCAGCTCCCTTCGGGGGGGACTCCAAGAGACCCAGTACTTC
NA,TRBD2,TRBJ2-7,TRBV2,CASSEEAGGDEQYF,TGTGCCAGCAGTGAAGAGGCGGGAGGGGACGAGCAGTACTTC
NA,TRBD1,TRBJ1-2,TRBV19,CASTTTGGLSGYTF,TGTGCCAGCACCACAACAGGGGGTTTAAGTGGCTACACCTTC
NA,NA,TRBJ1-6,TRBV27,CASSFGNSPLHF,TGTGCCAGCAGTTTCGGGAATTCACCCCTCCACTTT
few,NA,TRBJ1-1,TRBV4-3,CASSPRPGTEAFF,TGCGCCAGCAGCCCCAGGCCGGGAACTGAAGCTTTCTTT
NA,TRBD2,TRBJ2-7,TRBV7-2,CASSLGFALGLEGSRQYF,TGTGCCAGCAGCTTAGGTTTCGCCCTGGGACTAGAGGGTTCAAGGCAGTACTTC
NA,TRBD2,TRBJ2-7,TRBV9,CASSGTSGGLEQYF,TGTGCCAGCAGCGGGACTAGCGGGGGGTTGGAGCAGTACTTC
NA,NA,TRBJ1-1,TRBV5-1,CASSRTARPDTEAFF,TGCGCCAGCTCCAGGACAGCCAGACCCGATACAGAAGCTTTCTTT
NA,NA,TRBJ1-4,TRBV13,CASSLAGVGEKLFF,TGTGCCAGCAGCTTAGCCGGGGTCGGGGAAAAACTGTTTTTT
NA,NA,TRBJ2-5,TRBV30,CAWTLTGQETQYF,TGTGCCTGGACCTTGACAGGCCAAGAGACCCAGTACTTC
NA,NA,TRBJ2-1,TRBV7-2,CASSFSPPGRYEQFF,TGTGCCAGCAGCTTTTCCCCGCCGGGTAGGTATGAGCAGTTCTTC
NA,TRBD1,TRBJ2-5,TRBV7-2,CASSSRPMGQGNGRETQYF,TGTGCCAGCAGCTCTCGACCTATGGGACAGGGTAACGGGAGAGAGACCCAGTACTTC
NA,TRBD1,TRBJ1-2,TRBV6-1,CASSERNRGYGYTF,TGTGCCAGCAGTGAACGGAACAGGGGTTATGGCTACACCTTC
NA,NA,TRBJ2-1,TRBV5-6,CASSDSSSYSYNEQFF,TGTGCCAGCAGCGACTCGTCGAGTTACTCCTACAATGAGCAGTTCTTC
once,NA,TRBJ1-4,TRBV5-5,CASKPQAATNEKLFF,TGTGCCAGCAAACCGCAGGCCGCAACTAATGAAAAACTGTTTTTT
NA,TRBD1,TRBJ1-4,TRBV30,CAWSVGTGGFEKLFF,TGTGCCTGGAGTGTAGGGACAGGGGGTTTCGAAAAACTGTTTTTT
few,TRBD2,TRBJ2-1,TRBV19,CASSPFPTSGGLNEQFF,TGTGCCAGTAGTCCCTTCCCGACTAGCGGGGGTCTTAATGAGCAGTTCTTC
NA,NA,TRBJ2-1,TRBV5-6,CASRAGSVVNEQFF,TGTGCCAGCAGAGCCGGGAGCGTAGTAAATGAGCAGTTCTTC
once,NA,TRBJ1-4,TRBV7-2,CASSLSEKLFF,TGTGCCAGCAGCTTAAGCGAAAAACTGTTTTTT
NA,NA,TRBJ2-7,TRBV10-3,CAISVSQISYEQYF,TGTGCCATCAGTGTATCACAGATTTCCTACGAGCAGTACTTC
NA,TRBD2,TRBJ2-3,TRBV7-6,CASSQAGTGTDTQYF,TGTGCCAGCAGCCAAGCGGGGACCGGCACAGATACGCAGTATTTT
NA,TRBD2,TRBJ2-4,TRBV11-2,CASSFVGGGGKNSQYF,TGTGCCAGCAGCTTCGTCGGGGGGGGAGGCAAAAACAGTCAGTACTTC